This T cell receptor (beta chain) was identified in a study of T cells after yellow fever vaccination. Germline assignment: CDR1 SEHNR and CDR2 FQNEAQ (reference sequence). This CDR3 contains 12 residues. Trimming took 5 bases from V and 0 from J, leaving 4 bases between them. MiXCR was run by TCRdb on the 5' RACE reads, yielding one entry per CDR3 protein. The sample contains under 200,000 distinct CDR3 sequences, around 7.2% of which appear only once. In its sample, this clonotype was seen a few times. This receptor was identified in a young man who received the YFV17D yellow fever vaccine. The source was CD4+ T cells sorted from PBMCs, collected 4 to 6 days after the first yellow fever vaccination. V is TRBV7-9 and J is TRBJ2-5; D uncertain. The CDR3 protein is CASSGYQETQYF. The CDR3 nucleotides read TGTGCCAGCAGCGGGTACCAAGAGACCCAGTACTTC.